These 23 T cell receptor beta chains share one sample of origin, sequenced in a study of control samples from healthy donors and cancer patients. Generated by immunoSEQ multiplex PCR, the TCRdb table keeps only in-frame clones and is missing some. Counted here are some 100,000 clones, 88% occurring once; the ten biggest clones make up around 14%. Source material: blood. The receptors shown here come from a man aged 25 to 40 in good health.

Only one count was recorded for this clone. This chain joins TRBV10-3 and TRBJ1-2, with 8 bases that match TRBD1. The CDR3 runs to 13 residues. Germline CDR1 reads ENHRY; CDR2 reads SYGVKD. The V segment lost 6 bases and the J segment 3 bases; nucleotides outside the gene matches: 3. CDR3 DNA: TGTGCCATCAGAGGACAGGGTGACTATGGCTACACCTTC. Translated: CAIRGQGDYGYTF.

The CDR3 loop reads CASSQDRLATDTQYF. CDR3 nucleotide sequence: TGTGCCAGCAGCCAAGATAGGCTAGCAACAGATACGCAGTATTTT. This chain connects TRBV3-1 (or the pseudogene TRBV3-2) to TRBJ2-3; possibly TRBD2 for D (5 bases). Trimming cost V 0 bases and J 3 bases, with 10 bases left between them. Germline CDR1 LGHDT, CDR2 YNNKEL (reference sequence). The CDR3 extends over 15 amino acids.

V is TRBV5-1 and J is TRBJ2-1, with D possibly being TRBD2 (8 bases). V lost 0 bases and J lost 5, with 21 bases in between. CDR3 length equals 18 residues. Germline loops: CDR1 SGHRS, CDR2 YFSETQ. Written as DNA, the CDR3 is TGCGCCAGCAGCTTGGATGACAGGGTTGCGGGAGGACACAATGAGCAGTTCTTC. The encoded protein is CASSLDDRVAGGHNEQFF.

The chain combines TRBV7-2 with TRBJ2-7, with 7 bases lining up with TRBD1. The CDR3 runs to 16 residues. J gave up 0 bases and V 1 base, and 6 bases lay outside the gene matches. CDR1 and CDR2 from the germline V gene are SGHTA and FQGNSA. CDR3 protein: CASSLVGQGDSYEQYF. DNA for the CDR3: TGTGCCAGCAGCTTAGTCGGGCAGGGGGACTCCTACGAGCAGTACTTC.

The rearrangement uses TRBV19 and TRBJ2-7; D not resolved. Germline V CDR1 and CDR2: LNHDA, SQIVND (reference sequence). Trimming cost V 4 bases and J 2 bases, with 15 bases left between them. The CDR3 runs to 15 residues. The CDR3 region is CASSTGHLKAYEQYF. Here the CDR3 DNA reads TGTGCCAGTAGTACCGGTCACCTTAAGGCCTACGAGCAGTACTTC.

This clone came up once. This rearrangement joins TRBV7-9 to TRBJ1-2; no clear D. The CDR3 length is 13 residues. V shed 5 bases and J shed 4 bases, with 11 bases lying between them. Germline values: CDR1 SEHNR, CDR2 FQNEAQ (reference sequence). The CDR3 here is CASSPIPAYGYTF. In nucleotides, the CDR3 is TGTGCCAGCAGCCCCATCCCGGCCTATGGCTACACCTTC. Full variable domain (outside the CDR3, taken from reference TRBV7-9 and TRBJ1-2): DTGVSQNPRHKITKRGQNVTFRCDPISEHNRLYWYRQTLGQGPEFLTYFQNEAQLEKSRLLSDRFSAERPKGSFSTLEIQRTEQGDSAMYLCASSPIPAYGYTFGSGTRLTVV.

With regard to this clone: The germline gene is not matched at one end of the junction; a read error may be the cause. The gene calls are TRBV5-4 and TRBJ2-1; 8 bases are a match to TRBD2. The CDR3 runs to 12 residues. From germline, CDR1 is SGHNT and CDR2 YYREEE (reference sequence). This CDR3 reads CASSPVAGTSIF. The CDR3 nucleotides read TGTGCCAGCAGCCCCGTAGCGGGGACCTCCATCTTC.

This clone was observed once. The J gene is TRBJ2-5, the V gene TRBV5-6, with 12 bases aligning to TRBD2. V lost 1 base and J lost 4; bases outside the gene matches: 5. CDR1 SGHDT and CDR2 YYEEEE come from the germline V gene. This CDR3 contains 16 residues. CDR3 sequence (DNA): TGTGCCAGCAGCTTGAGTCTAGCGGGAGGGCCAGAGACCCAGTACTTC. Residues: CASSLSLAGGPETQYF.

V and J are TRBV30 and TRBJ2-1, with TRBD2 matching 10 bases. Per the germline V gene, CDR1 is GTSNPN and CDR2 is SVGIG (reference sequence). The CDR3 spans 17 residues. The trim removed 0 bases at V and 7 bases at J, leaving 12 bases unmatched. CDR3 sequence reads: CAWSVYGTAGGGNEQFF. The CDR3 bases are TGTGCCTGGAGTGTGTACGGGACAGCGGGAGGGGGGAATGAGCAGTTCTTC.

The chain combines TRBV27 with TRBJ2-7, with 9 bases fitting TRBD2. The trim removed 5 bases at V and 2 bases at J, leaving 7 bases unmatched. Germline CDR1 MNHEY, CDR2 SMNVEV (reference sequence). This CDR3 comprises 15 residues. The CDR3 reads CASSDRLADAYEQYF. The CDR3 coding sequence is TGTGCCAGCAGTGACAGACTAGCGGATGCCTACGAGCAGTACTTC.

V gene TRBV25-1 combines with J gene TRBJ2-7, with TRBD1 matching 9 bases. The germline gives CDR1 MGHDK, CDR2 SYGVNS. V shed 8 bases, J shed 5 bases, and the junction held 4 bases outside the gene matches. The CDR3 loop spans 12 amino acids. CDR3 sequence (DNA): TGTGCCAGCGACAGGGGGTTCGACGAGCAGTACTTC. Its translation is CASDRGFDEQYF.

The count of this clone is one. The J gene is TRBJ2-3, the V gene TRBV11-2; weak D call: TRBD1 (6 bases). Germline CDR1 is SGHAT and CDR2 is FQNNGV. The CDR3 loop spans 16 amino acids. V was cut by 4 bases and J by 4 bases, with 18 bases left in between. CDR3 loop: CASSWTRGSGADTQYF. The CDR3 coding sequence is TGTGCCAGCAGCTGGACCAGGGGTTCAGGAGCAGATACGCAGTATTTT.

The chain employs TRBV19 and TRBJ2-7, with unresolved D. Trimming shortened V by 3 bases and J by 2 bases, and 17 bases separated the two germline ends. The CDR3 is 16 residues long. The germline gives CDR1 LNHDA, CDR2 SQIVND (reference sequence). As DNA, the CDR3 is TGTGCCAGTAGTATCGGTGTCGGGCAGAGGACCTACGAGCAGTACTTC. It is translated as CASSIGVGQRTYEQYF.

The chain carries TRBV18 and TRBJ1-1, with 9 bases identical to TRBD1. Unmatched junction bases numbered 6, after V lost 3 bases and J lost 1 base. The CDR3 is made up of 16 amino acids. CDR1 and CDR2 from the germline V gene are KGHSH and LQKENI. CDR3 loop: CASSPDRGRRNTEAFF. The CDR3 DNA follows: TGTGCCAGCTCACCGGACAGGGGACGGAGGAACACTGAAGCTTTCTTT.

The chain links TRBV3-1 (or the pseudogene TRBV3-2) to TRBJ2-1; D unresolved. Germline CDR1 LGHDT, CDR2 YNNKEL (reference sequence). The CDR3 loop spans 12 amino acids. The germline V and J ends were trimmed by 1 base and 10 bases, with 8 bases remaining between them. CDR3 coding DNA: TGTGCCAGCAGCCAAGTCCCCGTCGAGCAGTTCTTC. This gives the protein CASSQVPVEQFF.

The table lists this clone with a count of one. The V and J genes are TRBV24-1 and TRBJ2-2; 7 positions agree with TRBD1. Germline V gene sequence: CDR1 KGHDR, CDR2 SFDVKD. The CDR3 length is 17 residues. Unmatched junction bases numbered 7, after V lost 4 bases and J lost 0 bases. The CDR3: CATSDSTGQTNTGELFF. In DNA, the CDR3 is TGTGCCACCAGTGACTCAACGGGACAGACGAACACCGGGGAGCTGTTTTTT.

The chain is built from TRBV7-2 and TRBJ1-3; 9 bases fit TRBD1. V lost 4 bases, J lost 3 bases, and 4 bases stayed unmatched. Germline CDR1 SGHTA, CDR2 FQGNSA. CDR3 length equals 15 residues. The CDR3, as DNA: TGTGCCAGCAGCTCGACAGGGGGAGGTGGAAACACCATATATTTT. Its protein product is CASSSTGGGGNTIYF. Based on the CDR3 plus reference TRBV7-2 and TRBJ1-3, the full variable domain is GAGVSQSPSNKVTEKGKDVELRCDPISGHTALYWYRQSLGQGLEFLIYFQGNSAPDKSGLPSDRFSAERTGGSVSTLTIQRTQQEDSAVYLCASSSTGGGGNTIYFGEGSWLTVV.

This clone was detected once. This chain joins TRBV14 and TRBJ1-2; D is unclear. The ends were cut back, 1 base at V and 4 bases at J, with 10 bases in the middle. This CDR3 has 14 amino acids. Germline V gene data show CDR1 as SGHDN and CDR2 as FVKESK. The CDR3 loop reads CASSQGARLYGYTF. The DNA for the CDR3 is TGTGCCAGCAGCCAAGGGGCCAGGCTCTATGGCTACACCTTC.

This CDR3 is CASSFSGSLETQYF. CDR3 coding DNA: TGTGCCAGCAGTTTTTCAGGGTCGCTGGAGACCCAGTACTTC. This rearrangement joins TRBV27 to TRBJ2-5; possible D gene TRBD1, 5 bases. V was trimmed by 3 bases and J by 5 bases, leaving 13 bases between them. CDR3 length equals 14 residues. Germline CDR1 reads MNHEY; CDR2 reads SMNVEV (reference sequence).

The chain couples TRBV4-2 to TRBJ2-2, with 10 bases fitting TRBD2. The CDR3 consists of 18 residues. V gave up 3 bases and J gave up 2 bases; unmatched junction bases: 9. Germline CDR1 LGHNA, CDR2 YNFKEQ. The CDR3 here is CASSHVGLAEGNTGELFF. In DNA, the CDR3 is TGTGCCAGCAGCCATGTTGGACTAGCGGAGGGAAACACCGGGGAGCTGTTTTTT.

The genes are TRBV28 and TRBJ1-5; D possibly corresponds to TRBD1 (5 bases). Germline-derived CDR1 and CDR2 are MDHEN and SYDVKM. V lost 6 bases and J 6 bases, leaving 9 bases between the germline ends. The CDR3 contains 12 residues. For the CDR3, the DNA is TGTGCCAGCAGGACCGGGGGTCAGCCCCAGCATTTT. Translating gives CASRTGGQPQHF.

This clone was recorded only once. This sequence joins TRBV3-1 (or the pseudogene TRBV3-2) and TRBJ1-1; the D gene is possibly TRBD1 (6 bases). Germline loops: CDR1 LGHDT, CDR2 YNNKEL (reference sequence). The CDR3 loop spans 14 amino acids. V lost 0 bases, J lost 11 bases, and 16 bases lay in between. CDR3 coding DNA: TGTGCCAGCAGCCAAGATCCGGGGGGGCTAAGGGCTTTCTTT. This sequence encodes CASSQDPGGLRAFF.

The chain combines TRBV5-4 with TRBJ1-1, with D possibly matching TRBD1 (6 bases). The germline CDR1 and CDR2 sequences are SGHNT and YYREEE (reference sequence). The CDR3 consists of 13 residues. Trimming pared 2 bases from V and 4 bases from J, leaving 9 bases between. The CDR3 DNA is TGTGCCAGCAGCTTCGGCAGGGGCACTGAAGCTTTCTTT. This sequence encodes CASSFGRGTEAFF.